What follows are 21 T cell receptor beta chains derived from one specimen sequenced in a study of siplizumab effects on memory and regulatory T cells. Data came from immunoSEQ multiplex PCR; TCRdb stores just in-frame clones and leaves some out. In the table there are about 1,100 clones, around 67% of which are singletons. What was sequenced was TEMRA CD8+ T cells sorted from blood. The subset denotes: unstimulated CD8+ CD45RA+ effector memory T cells. The receptor source for this set is a human donor in good health.

This clone was found once. The chain couples TRBV1 to TRBJ2-5; the table's D call, TRBD2, has no DNA check behind it. TRBV1 has pseudogene status. This CDR3 comprises 18 residues. CDR3 sequence (DNA): TGCACCAGCAGCCAAGATCGAGGGGGGGGCCTAAATCGAGAGACCCAGTACTTC. Translating it yields CTSSQDRGGGLNRETQYF.

J is TRBJ1-5 and V is TRBV5-1; D is ambiguous. The CDR3 has 15 residues. CDR1 is SGHRS, CDR2 YFSETQ, per germline. Trimming cost V 3 bases and J 1 base, with 11 bases left between them. The CDR3 coding sequence is TGCGCCAGCAGCTGGCGGGGTTGGAGCAATCAGCCCCAGCATTTT. Translating it yields CASSWRGWSNQPQHF.

This clone was observed a handful of times. The chain recombines TRBV5-1 with TRBJ1-6; 8 positions agree with TRBD1. Germline CDR1 SGHRS, CDR2 YFSETQ. V shed 4 bases, J shed 6 bases, and the junction held 6 bases outside the gene matches. This CDR3 region has 15 residues. DNA for the CDR3: TGCGCCAGCAGCCCAAGGACAGGGTTTAATTCACCCCTCCACTTT. It is translated as CASSPRTGFNSPLHF.

The chain employs TRBV6-6 and TRBJ1-5, with D perhaps matching TRBD1 (5 bases). The CDR3 loop spans 12 amino acids. V was trimmed by 7 bases and J by 7 bases, leaving 11 bases between them. Per germline, CDR1 MNHNY and CDR2 SVGAGI (reference sequence). CDR3 in amino acids: CASTSGPQPQHF. CDR3 sequence (DNA): TGTGCCAGCACCTCGGGACCACAGCCCCAGCATTTT.

V and J are TRBV29-1 and TRBJ2-5; 11 nucleotides match TRBD1. The DNA end is a closer match to TRBJ2-7, so the J assignment may be wrong. Germline CDR1 and CDR2: SQVTM and ANQGSEA. The CDR3 is 14 amino acids. CDR3 in amino acids: CSAWTGGNPYEQYF. CDR3 DNA sequence: TGCAGCGCCTGGACAGGGGGCAACCCCTACGAGCAGTACTTC.

The chain has TRBV25-1 and TRBJ1-5, with TRBD1 matching 9 bases. Germline-derived CDR1 and CDR2 are MGHDK and SYGVNS. The CDR3 loop spans 15 amino acids. V shed 3 bases, J shed 4 bases, and the junction held 4 bases outside the gene matches. The CDR3, as DNA: TGTGCCAGCAGTGACCCGGGACAGGGAAATCAGCCCCAGCATTTT. Translating gives CASSDPGQGNQPQHF. Together with reference TRBV25-1 and TRBJ1-5, the CDR3 gives the full variable domain: EADIYQTPRYLVIGTGKKITLECSQTMGHDKMYWYQQDPGMELHLIHYSYGVNSTEKGDLSSESTVSRIRTEHFPLTLESARPSHTSQYLCASSDPGQGNQPQHFGDGTRLSIL.

By proportion, this clone is large (0.1 to 1%). The V call is TRBV5-5, the J call TRBJ2-4, with 10 bases identical to TRBD1. Trimming cost V 3 bases and J 2 bases; bases outside gene matches: 17. Germline CDR1 reads SGHKS; CDR2 reads YYEKEE (reference sequence). The CDR3 has 20 residues. CDR3 nucleotides: TGTGCCAGCAGCTGGAACTACCGGGACAGGGGTCTGAGGTCCAAAAACATTCAGTACTTC. Translated: CASSWNYRDRGLRSKNIQYF.

The chain carries TRBV4-3 and TRBJ2-3; no clear D. Per the germline V gene, CDR1 is LGHNA and CDR2 is YSLEER. This CDR3 region has 13 residues. The germline V and J ends were trimmed by 5 bases and 3 bases, with 9 bases remaining between them. DNA of the CDR3: TGCGCCAGCAGCGCCAGCCTTACAGATACGCAGTATTTT. As protein: CASSASLTDTQYF.

On this clone itself: A read error is likely here: a far larger clone is one base away. The same CDR3 also results from other DNA sequences found in this sample. The chain combines TRBV11-2 with TRBJ2-7, with TRBD1 identical over 7 bases. CDR3 size: 13 residues. V lost 5 bases to trimming and J lost 1 base; unmatched junction nucleotides: 2. The germline gives CDR1 SGHAT, CDR2 FQNNGV. CDR3 DNA: TGTGCCAGCAGCCAGACAGGGTCCTACGAGCAGTACTTC. Its translation is CASSQTGSYEQYF.

Comments on this clone: Other DNA sequences within the sample encode an identical CDR3. The gene calls are TRBV5-1 and TRBJ2-7, with 10 bases lining up with TRBD2. V dropped 6 bases and J dropped 3; count of bases not matched to a gene: 15. The germline CDR1 and CDR2 sequences are SGHRS and YFSETQ. The CDR3 loop spans 17 amino acids. In DNA form, the CDR3 reads TGCGCCAGCAACCTTGGTGGGCGAGCGGGGGGGCTCTACGAGCAGTACTTC. Translation: CASNLGGRAGGLYEQYF.

The chain employs TRBV4-3 and TRBJ1-2; D not certain. This CDR3 has 12 amino acids. The ends were cut back, 3 bases at V and 1 base at J, with 3 bases in the middle. Per germline, CDR1 LGHNA and CDR2 YSLEER. CDR3 sequence: CASSQGNYGYTF. CDR3 DNA sequence: TGCGCCAGCAGCCAGGGTAACTATGGCTACACCTTC.

The chain employs TRBV6-5 and TRBJ1-6; D not certain. The V and J ends lost 0 bases and 3 bases respectively, with 9 bases between them. The CDR3 is made up of 16 amino acids. Germline CDR1 reads MNHEY; CDR2 reads SVGAGI. CDR3 DNA: TGTGCCAGCAGTTACTCACCCGCCCACTATAATTCACCCCTCCACTTT. Translation gives CASSYSPAHYNSPLHF.

This clone appeared once. The CDR3 DNA reads as TGTGCCAGCAGTTACCTGGGACAGGGGGCGGAAGGCTACACCTTC. It encodes CASSYLGQGAEGYTF. This chain connects TRBV6-5 to TRBJ1-2; 12 nucleotides line up with TRBD1. Germline CDR1 reads MNHEY; CDR2 reads SVGAGI. This CDR3 has 15 amino acids. After removal of 2 bases from V and 8 bases from J, the junction contained 6 bases not matched to a gene.

In its sample, this clone was seen a few times. CDR3 in amino acids: CASSFWTGINEQFF. The CDR3 nucleotides are TGTGCCAGCAGTTTTTGGACAGGAATCAATGAGCAGTTCTTC. V gene TRBV27 combines with J gene TRBJ2-1; 7 bases line up with TRBD1. Germline assignment: CDR1 MNHEY and CDR2 SMNVEV (reference sequence). After removal of 3 bases from V and 6 bases from J, the junction contained 5 bases not matched to a gene. This CDR3 contains 14 residues.

This clone has only a few counts. The chain combines TRBV27 with TRBJ2-1; maybe TRBD2 (6 bases). V was pared by 5 bases and J by 4 bases, with 15 bases between. CDR1 is MNHEY, CDR2 SMNVEV, per germline (reference sequence). The CDR3 is 15 amino acids. CDR3 loop: CASSPPPGGYNEQFF. CDR3 nucleotides: TGTGCCAGCAGTCCGCCCCCCGGGGGATACAATGAGCAGTTCTTC.

A single count supports this clone. V usage is TRBV6-5 and J usage is TRBJ1-1; no clear D gene. V lost 6 bases to trimming and J lost 4 bases, with 15 bases between them. Germline CDR1 MNHEY, CDR2 SVGAGI. The CDR3 spans 14 residues. For the CDR3, the DNA is TGTGCCAGCAGACCGACTATCGGAGGCACTGAAGCTTTCTTT. Amino acid sequence: CASRPTIGGTEAFF.

The chain carries TRBV19 and TRBJ2-7; D is undetermined. V was pared by 6 bases and J by 5 bases, with 8 bases between. The CDR3 has 11 amino acids. Germline loops: CDR1 LNHDA, CDR2 SQIVND (reference sequence). The CDR3 loop is CASRDRNEQYF. The CDR3 DNA is TGTGCCAGTAGGGATAGGAACGAGCAGTACTTC.

By share, this clone ranks as large. The V and J genes are TRBV27 and TRBJ2-3; no clear D. CDR3 length: 16 amino acids. The V end was cut by 5 bases, the J end by 3 bases, with 18 bases between. Germline V CDR1 and CDR2: MNHEY, SMNVEV (reference sequence). CDR3: CASSVLNLIGTDTQYF. The CDR3 region has the DNA TGTGCCAGCAGTGTCTTAAACCTAATCGGGACAGATACGCAGTATTTT.

J is TRBJ2-3 and V is TRBV4-1; weak D call: TRBD1 (5 bases). The CDR3 is 18 residues long. Trimming cost V 1 base and J 4 bases, with 21 bases left between them. Germline V gene sequence: CDR1 MGHRA, CDR2 YSYEKL. CDR3 loop: CASSQVRRLGAPPDTQYF. The CDR3 nucleotides are TGCGCCAGCAGCCAAGTTCGGCGTTTAGGGGCCCCTCCAGATACGCAGTATTTT.

V is TRBV4-3 and J is TRBJ1-6; D might be TRBD1 (6 bases). The V gene's germline CDR1 is LGHNA and CDR2 YSLEER. Trimming shortened V by 4 bases and J by 10 bases, and 14 bases separated the two germline ends. The CDR3 totals 14 residues. The CDR3 region is CASSPSGAGSPLHF. The CDR3 nucleotides read TGCGCCAGCAGCCCCTCGGGGGCAGGATCACCCCTCCACTTT.

The chain has TRBV5-5 and TRBJ2-7; 15 bases map to TRBD2. This CDR3 region has 16 residues. V shed 4 bases and J 2 bases; nucleotides not matched to a gene: 4. Germline V gives CDR1 SGHKS, CDR2 YYEKEE (reference sequence). The CDR3 reads CASSGTSGGLPYEQYF. The CDR3 DNA follows: TGTGCCAGCAGCGGGACTAGCGGGGGGCTCCCCTACGAGCAGTACTTC. Variable domain in full (rest from reference TRBV5-5 and TRBJ2-7): DAGVTQSPTHLIKTRGQQVTLRCSPISGHKSVSWYQQVLGQGPQFIFQYYEKEERGRGNFPDRFSARQFPNYSSELNVNALLLGDSALYLCASSGTSGGLPYEQYFGPGTRLTVT.